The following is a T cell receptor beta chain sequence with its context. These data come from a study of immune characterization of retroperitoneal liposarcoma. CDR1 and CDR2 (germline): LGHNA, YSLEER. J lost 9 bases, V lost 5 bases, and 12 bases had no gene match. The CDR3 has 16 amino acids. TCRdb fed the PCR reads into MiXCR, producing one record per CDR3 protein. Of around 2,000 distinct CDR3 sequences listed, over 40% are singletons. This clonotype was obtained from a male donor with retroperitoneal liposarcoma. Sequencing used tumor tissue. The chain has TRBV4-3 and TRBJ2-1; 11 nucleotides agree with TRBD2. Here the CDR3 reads CASSETGTSGFGEQFF. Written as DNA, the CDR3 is TGCGCCAGCAGCGAGACCGGGACTAGCGGCTTCGGTGAGCAGTTCTTC.